This T cell receptor beta chain appears in the sequencing data of a study of technical replicates of blood from a handful of donors. Clones were sequenced by immunoSEQ multiplex PCR, and TCRdb holds only the in-frame ones, with some missing. The table records fewer than 100,000 clones, 89% of them present only once. Germline V lookup: CDR1 LNHNV, CDR2 YYDKDF (reference sequence). The V end was cut by 0 bases, the J end by 3 bases, with 9 bases between. This CDR3 has 14 residues. V usage is TRBV15 and J usage is TRBJ2-7; tentatively, D is TRBD1 (6 bases). Sequencing was carried out using T cells isolated from PBMCs. This sequence was found in a human donor in good health. Written as DNA, the CDR3 is TGTGCCACCAGCAGAGATAGGGGACACTACGAGCAGTACTTC. This sequence encodes CATSRDRGHYEQYF.